Only one count was recorded for the clone carrying this TCR beta chain. The antigen is not known. CDR3 size: 16 residues. With 5 bases clipped from V and 1 base from J, the junction kept 4 bases outside the gene matches. Germline CDR1 reads SGHTA; CDR2 reads FQGNSA. These data come from a study of OX40 agonist ivuxolimab in advanced cancers. Study-wide points: Clonal expansion was seen in CD4+ and CD8+ blood T cells by week 6 at 0.1 to 3.0 mg/kg.

Data came from immunoSEQ multiplex PCR; TCRdb stores just in-frame clones and leaves some out. The sample holds more than 80,000 clones, 91% seen once. This receptor was obtained from an adult with an advanced solid tumor such as melanoma, head and neck, liver or kidney cancer. The starting material was CD4+ or CD8+ T cells sorted from blood, obtained in a trial of the OX40 agonist ivuxolimab. The chain links TRBV7-2 to TRBJ2-2; 10 bases are a match to TRBD2. CDR3 coding DNA: TGTGCCAGCAGCAGACGGACTAGCGGGAACACCGGGGAGCTGTTTTTT. Its translation: CASSRRTSGNTGELFF.